Described below is a single T cell receptor (beta chain) sequence and its context. What it binds is unknown. The sample originates from a study of cytomegalovirus exposure and HLA in healthy donors. These donors, healthy bone marrow donors, were studied. Study outcomes and limitations: The study recorded 150 to 200 TCR beta chains that were cytomegalovirus-associated. Later analysis suggested links between common viral pathogens and several top significant clusters.

V dropped 2 bases and J dropped 9; count of bases not matched to a gene: 7. Germline V gene sequence: CDR1 GTSNPN, CDR2 SVGIG (reference sequence). The CDR3 runs 15 residues. Amplification used 60 Vbeta primers and 13 Jbeta primers. TCRdb keeps only in-frame clones here, not all; method: immunoSEQ multiplex PCR. The profile covers tens of thousands of clones, with about 81% appearing a single time and about 6.8% taken by the ten largest. The sequence was collected from a man under 40 in good health and CMV-seropositive. The chain uses TRBV30 and TRBJ1-6, with 10 bases lining up with TRBD1. The sample consisted of PBMCs. DNA of the CDR3: TGTGCCTGGAGTCTAGGGTGGGACAGGGGTTCACCCCTCCACTTT. It specifies CAWSLGWDRGSPLHF. The full variable domain, with the rest looked up from reference TRBV30 and TRBJ1-6, is SQTIHQWPATLVQPVGSPLSLECTVEGTSNPNLYWYRQAAGRGLQLLFYSVGIGQISSEVPQNLSASRPQDRQFILSSKKLLLSDSGFYLCAWSLGWDRGSPLHFGNGTRLTVT.